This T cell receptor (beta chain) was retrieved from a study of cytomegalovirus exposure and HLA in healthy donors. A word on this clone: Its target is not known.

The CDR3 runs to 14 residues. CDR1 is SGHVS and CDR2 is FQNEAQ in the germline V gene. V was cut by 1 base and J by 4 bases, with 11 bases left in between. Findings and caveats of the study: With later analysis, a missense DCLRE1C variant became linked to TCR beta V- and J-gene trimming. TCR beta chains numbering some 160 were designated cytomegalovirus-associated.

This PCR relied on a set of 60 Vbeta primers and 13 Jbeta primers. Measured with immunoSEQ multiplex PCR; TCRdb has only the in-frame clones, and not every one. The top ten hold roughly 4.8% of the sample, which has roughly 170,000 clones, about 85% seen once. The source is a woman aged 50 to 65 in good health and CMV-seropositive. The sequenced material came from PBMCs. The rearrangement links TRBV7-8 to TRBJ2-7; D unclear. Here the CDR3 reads CASSLDSLPYEQYF. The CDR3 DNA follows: TGTGCCAGCAGCTTAGACAGTCTCCCTTACGAGCAGTACTTC.